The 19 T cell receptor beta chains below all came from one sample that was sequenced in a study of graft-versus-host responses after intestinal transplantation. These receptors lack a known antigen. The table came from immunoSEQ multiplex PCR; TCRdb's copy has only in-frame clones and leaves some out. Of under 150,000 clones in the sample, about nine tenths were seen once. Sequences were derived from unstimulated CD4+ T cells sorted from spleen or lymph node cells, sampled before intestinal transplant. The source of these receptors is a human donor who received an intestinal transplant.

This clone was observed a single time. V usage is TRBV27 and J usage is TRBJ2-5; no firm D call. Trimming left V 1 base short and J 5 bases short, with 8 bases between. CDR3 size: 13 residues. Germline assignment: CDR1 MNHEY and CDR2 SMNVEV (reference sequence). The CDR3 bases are TGTGCCAGCAGTTTATACGCCAGGGAGACCCAGTACTTC. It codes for CASSLYARETQYF.

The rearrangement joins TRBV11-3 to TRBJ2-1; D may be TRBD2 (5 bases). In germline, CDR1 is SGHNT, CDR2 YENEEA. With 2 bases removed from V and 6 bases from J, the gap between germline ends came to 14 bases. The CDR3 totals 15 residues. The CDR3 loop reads CASSLTRYSGNEQFF. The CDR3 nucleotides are TGTGCCAGCAGCTTAACAAGGTACAGCGGCAATGAGCAGTTCTTC.

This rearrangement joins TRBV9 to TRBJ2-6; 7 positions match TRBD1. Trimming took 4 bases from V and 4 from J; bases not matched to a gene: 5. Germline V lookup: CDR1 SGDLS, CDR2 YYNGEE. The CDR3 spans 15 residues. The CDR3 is CASSQDRLGANVLTF. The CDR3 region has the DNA TGTGCCAGCAGCCAGGACAGGCTAGGGGCCAACGTCCTGACTTTC. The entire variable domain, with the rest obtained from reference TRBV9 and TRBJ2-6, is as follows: DSGVTQTPKHLITATGQRVTLRCSPRSGDLSVYWYQQSLDQGLQFLIQYYNGEERAKGNILERFSAQQFPDLHSELNLSSLELGDSALYFCASSQDRLGANVLTFGAGSRLTVL.

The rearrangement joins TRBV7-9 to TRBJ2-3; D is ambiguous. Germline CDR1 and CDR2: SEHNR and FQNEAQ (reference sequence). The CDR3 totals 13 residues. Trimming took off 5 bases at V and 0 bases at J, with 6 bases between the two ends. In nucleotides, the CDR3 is TGTGCCAGCAGCCTCGGGAGCACAGATACGCAGTATTTT. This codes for CASSLGSTDTQYF.

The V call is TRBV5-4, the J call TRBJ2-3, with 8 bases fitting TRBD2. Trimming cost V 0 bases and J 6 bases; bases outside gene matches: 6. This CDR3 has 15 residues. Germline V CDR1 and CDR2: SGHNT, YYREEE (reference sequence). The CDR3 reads CASSLAGRAGDTQYF. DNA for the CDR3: TGTGCCAGCAGCTTGGCCGGGAGGGCCGGGGATACGCAGTATTTT.

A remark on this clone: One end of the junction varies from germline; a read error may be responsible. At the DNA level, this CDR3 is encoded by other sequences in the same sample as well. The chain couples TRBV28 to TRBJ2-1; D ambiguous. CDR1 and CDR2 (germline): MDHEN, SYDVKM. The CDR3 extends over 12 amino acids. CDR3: CASSVLYNEQFF. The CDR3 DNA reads TGTGCCAGCAGTGTTCTTTACAATGAACAGTTCTTC.

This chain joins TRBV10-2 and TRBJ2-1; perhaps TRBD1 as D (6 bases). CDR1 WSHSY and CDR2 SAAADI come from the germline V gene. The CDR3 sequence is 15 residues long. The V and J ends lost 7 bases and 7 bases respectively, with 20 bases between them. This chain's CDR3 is CASNIQGRLGNEQFF. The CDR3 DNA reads TGCGCCAGCAATATACAGGGAAGGTTAGGGAATGAGCAGTTCTTC.

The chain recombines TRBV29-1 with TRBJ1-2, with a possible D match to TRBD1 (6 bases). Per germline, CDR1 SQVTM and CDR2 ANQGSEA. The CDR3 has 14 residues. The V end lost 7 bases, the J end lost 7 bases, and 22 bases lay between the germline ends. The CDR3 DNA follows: TGCAGCGGTTACCGACTGGGGGCCCAGAGTGGCTACACCTTC. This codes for CSGYRLGAQSGYTF.

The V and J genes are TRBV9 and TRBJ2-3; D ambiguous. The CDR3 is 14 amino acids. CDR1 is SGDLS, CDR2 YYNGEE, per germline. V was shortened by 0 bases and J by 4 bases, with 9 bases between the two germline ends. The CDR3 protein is CASSVGVVPDTQYF. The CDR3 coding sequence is TGTGCCAGCAGCGTAGGTGTAGTCCCAGATACGCAGTATTTT.

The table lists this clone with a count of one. In nucleotides, the CDR3 is TGTGCCAGCAGGAGACAGGGGGGAACCGGGGAGCTGTTTTTT. It is translated as CASRRQGGTGELFF. The chain uses TRBV6-5 and TRBJ2-2; 9 bases are shared with TRBD1. The ends lost 6 bases at V and 5 bases at J; junction bases unmatched: 4. The CDR3 is 14 residues long. Germline CDR1 is MNHEY and CDR2 is SVGAGI.

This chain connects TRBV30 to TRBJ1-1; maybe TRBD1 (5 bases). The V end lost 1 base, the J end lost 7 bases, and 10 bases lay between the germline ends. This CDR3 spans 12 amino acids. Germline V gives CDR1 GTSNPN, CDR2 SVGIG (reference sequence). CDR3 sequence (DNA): TGTGCCTGGAGTGACCAGGGATATGAAGCTTTCTTT. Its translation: CAWSDQGYEAFF.

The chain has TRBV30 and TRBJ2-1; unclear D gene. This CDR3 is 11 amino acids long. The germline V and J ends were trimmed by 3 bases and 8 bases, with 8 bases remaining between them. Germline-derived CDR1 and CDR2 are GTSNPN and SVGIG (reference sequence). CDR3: CAWSATYEQFF. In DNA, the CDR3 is TGTGCCTGGAGCGCCACTTATGAGCAGTTCTTC.

The CDR3 protein is CASSFTSNTGELFF. The CDR3 bases are TGCGCCAGCAGCTTTACTTCGAACACCGGGGAGCTGTTTTTT. J is TRBJ2-2 and V is TRBV5-1; no reliable D call. V dropped 2 bases and J dropped 0 bases, with 5 bases sitting between them. CDR1 SGHRS and CDR2 YFSETQ come from the germline V gene. The CDR3 is made up of 14 amino acids. The full variable domain, in which reference TRBV5-1 and TRBJ2-2 provide the parts outside the CDR3, is KAGVTQTPRYLIKTRGQQVTLSCSPISGHRSVSWYQQTPGQGLQFLFEYFSETQRNKGNFPGRFSGRQFSNSRSEMNVSTLELGDSALYLCASSFTSNTGELFFGEGSRLTVL.

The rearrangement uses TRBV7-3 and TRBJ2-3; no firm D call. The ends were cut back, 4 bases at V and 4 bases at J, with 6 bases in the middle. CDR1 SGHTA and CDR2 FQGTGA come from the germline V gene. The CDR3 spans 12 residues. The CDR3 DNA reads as TGTGCCAGCAGCTCGGGTGCAGATACGCAGTATTTT. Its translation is CASSSGADTQYF.

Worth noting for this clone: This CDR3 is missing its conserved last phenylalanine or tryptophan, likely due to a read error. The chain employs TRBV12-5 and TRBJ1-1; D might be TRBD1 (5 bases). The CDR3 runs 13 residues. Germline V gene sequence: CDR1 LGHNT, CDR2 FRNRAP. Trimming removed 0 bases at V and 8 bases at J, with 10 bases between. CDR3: CASGLVGGGEAFL. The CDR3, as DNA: TGTGCTAGTGGTTTGGTGGGGGGTGGGGAAGCTTTCCTT.

In DNA, the CDR3 is TGTGCCATCAGTGAGACGGGACTGAACTACGAGCAGTACTTC. This gives the protein CAISETGLNYEQYF. The chain links TRBV10-3 to TRBJ2-7, with D possibly TRBD2 on 6 matching bases. The CDR3 runs 14 residues. V was clipped by 2 bases and J by 3 bases, with 11 bases between them. Germline-derived CDR1 and CDR2 are ENHRY and SYGVKD.

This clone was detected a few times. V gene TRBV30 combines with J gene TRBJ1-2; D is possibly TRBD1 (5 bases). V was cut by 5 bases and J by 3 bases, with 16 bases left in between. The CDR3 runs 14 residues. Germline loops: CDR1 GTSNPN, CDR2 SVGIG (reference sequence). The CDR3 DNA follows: TGTGCCTGGGACCTCGGACATCTCGACTATGGCTACACCTTC. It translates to CAWDLGHLDYGYTF.

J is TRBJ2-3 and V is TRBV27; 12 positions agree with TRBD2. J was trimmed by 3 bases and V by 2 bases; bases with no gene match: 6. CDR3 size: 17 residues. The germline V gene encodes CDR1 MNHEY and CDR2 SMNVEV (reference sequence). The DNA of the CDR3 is TGTGCCAGCAGTTTACTAGCGGGGGGGCTCGGGACAGATACGCAGTATTTT. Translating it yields CASSLLAGGLGTDTQYF.

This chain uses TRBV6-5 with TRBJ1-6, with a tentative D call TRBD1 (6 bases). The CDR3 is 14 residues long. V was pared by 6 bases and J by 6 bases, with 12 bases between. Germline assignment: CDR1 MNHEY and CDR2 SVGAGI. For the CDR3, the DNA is TGTGCCAGCAGCCCTGACAGGCTTAATTCACCCCTCCACTTT. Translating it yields CASSPDRLNSPLHF.